This T cell receptor beta chain is drawn from a study of Tregs in tolerant kidney transplant recipients (dated by TCRdb to the late 2010s). The study in broad terms: The study applied TCRbeta sequencing to find donor-specific regulatory T cells before combined kidney and bone marrow transplantation and then followed those same cells after transplant.

The CDR3 holds 12 amino acids from the cysteine to the phenylalanine. Of all the DNA, just the CDR3 is kept, 36 bases in frame from base 1. The germline V gene specifies MGHDK as CDR1 and SYGVNS as CDR2. The trim is 4 bases for V and 8 bases for J, with a gap of 8 bases between the germline ends. Results the study describes overall, beyond this receptor: Expanding Tregs with activated donor B cells appeared to identify the most biologically relevant and donor-specific TCRbeta repertoire. Because the study included only a small number of patients, the results must be confirmed in larger populations and under other immunosuppression protocols. Biological reproducibility was not examined directly, but technical replication error appeared to be minimal. PCR primers changed over time for some patients, so nucleotide-level comparison across those patients' samples was not possible. In tolerant patients, the expansion of donor-specific Tregs was greater than global Treg expansion, suggesting that the expansion was antigen-driven rather than nonspecific.

Genomic DNA was extracted from sorted cells with the QIAGEN DNeasy Blood and Tissue Kit for TCRbeta CDR3 sequencing. High-throughput TCRbeta CDR3 sequencing, which included PCR amplification with bias correction and internal controls, was done commercially through immunoSEQ. As for the original processing: Unique productive TCRbeta sequences were defined by CDR3 nucleotide sequence when primers matched and otherwise by CDR3 amino acid sequence together with Vbeta and Jbeta genes. To correct sorting error, sequences shared between sorted populations at a frequency ratio of 2:1 or less were removed; the rest were assigned to the higher population. A sequence was defined as donor-reactive if the sequence was expanded at least 5-fold in CFSE-low cells compared with unstimulated cells and had a frequency of at least 0.01% in CFSE-low cells. Jensen-Shannon divergence calculated on the top 100 TCRbeta sequences ranked by frequency was used to measure repertoire divergence. For samples with multiple sequencing runs, sorting error was corrected in each run separately before the runs were combined. TCRdb obtained this table from immuneACCESS and retained in-frame rearrangements with V and J assigned. These tables miss some clones; where compared with another copy, unresolved V genes account for less than half of the shortfall, and the remainder is unexplained. That table gives V, J and clone size, and the DNA gave D and trimming. The table for this sample lists tens of thousands of clones; approximately 93% of them were counted only once. 1.5% to 2% of the sample is in the top ten clones.

This clone was picked up one time. The clone's antigen remains unknown. No base-level quality is on record; no much larger clone is a single base apart. Transplants used related donors with nonmyeloablative bone marrow transplantation; mixed chimerism was transient in the human trials. Unstimulated Tregs (CD4+CD25+CD127-), CD4+ non-Tregs (CD4+CD25-), CD4 and CD8 cells were FACS-sorted from thawed PBMCs. The patients were several recipients of combined kidney and bone marrow transplants from the ITN036ST trial, and samples were available only from these trial subjects. Healthy control blood was processed by Ficoll density gradient to PBMCs and cryopreserved; patient PBMCs were collected before and after transplant.

Sequenced material: CD4+ T cells from blood (PBMCs), taken 12 months after the transplant. Recombination linked TRBV25-1 to TRBJ1-4; too little of a D gene remains to name it. The source of this sequence is a human patient who received a combined kidney and bone marrow transplant. Some T cells seen after a transplant may have their origin in the graft donor. The nucleotide sequence reads TGTGCCAGCAGTGGCGGATCCGAAAAACTGTTTTTT. Translated, this gives CASSGGSEKLFF.